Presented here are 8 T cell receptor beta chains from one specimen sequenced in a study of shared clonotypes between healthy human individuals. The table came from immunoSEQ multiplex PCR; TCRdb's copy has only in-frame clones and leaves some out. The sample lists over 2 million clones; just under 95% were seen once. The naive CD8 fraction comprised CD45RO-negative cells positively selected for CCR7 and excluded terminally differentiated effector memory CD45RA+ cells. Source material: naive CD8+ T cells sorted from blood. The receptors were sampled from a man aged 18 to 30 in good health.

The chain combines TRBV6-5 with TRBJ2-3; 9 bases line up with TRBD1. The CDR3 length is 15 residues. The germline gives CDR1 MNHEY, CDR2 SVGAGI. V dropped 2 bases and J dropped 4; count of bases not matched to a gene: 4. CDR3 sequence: CASSYAGQGSDTQYF. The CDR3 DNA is TGTGCCAGCAGTTACGCGGGACAGGGCTCAGATACGCAGTATTTT.

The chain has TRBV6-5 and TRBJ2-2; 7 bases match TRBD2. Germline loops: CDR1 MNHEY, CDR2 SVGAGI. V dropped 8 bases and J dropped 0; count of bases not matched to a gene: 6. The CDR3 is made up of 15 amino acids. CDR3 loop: CASAGEYSNTGELFF. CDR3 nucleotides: TGTGCCAGCGCGGGGGAGTACTCGAACACCGGGGAGCTGTTTTTT.

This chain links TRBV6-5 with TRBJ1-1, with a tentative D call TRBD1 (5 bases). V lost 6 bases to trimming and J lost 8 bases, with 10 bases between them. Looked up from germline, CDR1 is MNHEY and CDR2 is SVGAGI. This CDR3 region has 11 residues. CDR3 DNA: TGTGCCAGCAGCCACGCAGGGGAAGCTTTCTTT. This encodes CASSHAGEAFF.

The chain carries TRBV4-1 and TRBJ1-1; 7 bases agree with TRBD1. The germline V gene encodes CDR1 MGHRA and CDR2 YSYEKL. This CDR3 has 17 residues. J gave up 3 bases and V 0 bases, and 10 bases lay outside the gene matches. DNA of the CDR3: TGCGCCAGCAGCCAAGACGGGGGAACAGGGGTAGACACTGAAGCTTTCTTT. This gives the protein CASSQDGGTGVDTEAFF.

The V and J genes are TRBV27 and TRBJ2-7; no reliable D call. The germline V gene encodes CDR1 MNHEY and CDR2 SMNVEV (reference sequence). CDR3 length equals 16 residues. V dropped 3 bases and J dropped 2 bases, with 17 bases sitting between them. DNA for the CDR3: TGTGCCAGCAGTTTGACACCTGGTAATTTAGCCTACGAGCAGTACTTC. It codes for CASSLTPGNLAYEQYF.

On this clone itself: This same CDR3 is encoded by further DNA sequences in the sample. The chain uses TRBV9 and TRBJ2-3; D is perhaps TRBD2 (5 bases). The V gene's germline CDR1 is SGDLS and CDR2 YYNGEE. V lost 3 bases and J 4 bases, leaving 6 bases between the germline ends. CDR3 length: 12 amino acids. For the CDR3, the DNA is TGTGCCAGCAGCGGAGGGCCAGATACGCAGTATTTT. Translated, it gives CASSGGPDTQYF.

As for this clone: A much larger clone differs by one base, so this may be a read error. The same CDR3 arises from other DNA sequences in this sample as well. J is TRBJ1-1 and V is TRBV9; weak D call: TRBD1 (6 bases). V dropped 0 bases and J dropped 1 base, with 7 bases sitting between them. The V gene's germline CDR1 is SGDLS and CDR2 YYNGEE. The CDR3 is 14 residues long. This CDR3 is CASSVEGENTEAFF. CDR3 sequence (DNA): TGTGCCAGCAGCGTAGAGGGGGAGAACACTGAAGCTTTCTTT.

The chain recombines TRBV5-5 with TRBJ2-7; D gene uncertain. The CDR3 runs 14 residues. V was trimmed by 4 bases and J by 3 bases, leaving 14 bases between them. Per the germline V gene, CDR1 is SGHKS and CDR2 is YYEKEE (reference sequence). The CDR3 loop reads CASSPRMEFYEQYF. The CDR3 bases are TGTGCCAGCAGCCCAAGGATGGAGTTCTACGAGCAGTACTTC.